This T cell receptor (beta chain) was recorded in a study of cytomegalovirus exposure and HLA in healthy donors. General observations from the study: It was shown in a later analysis that HLA-associated TCR beta chains were more clonally expanded than other, equally common chains. Later work found that TCR association rates differed between HLA loci; DRB1 had the most and HLA-C the fewest.

Donors sampled were nominally healthy, though unrecorded immune exposures were likely. As regards this clone: What it binds is not known.

The PCR employed 60 Vbeta primers together with 13 Jbeta primers. The method was immunoSEQ multiplex PCR; TCRdb's version includes in-frame clones alone and lacks a portion of them. The repertoire holds about 230,000 clones, with over 75% as singletons. This CDR3 is built from 15 residues. The junction had 7 bases not matched to a gene; V was cut back by 3 bases and J by 3 bases. Germline CDR1 is GTSNPN and CDR2 is SVGIG (reference sequence). The sequence came from a boy younger than 18 in good health and CMV-seronegative. This chain links TRBV30 with TRBJ1-3; 8 bases fit TRBD1. Sequencing was performed on PBMCs. CDR3 in DNA: TGTGCCTGGAGGTTTCAGGGGGCAGGTGGAAACACCATATATTTT. It specifies CAWRFQGAGGNTIYF.